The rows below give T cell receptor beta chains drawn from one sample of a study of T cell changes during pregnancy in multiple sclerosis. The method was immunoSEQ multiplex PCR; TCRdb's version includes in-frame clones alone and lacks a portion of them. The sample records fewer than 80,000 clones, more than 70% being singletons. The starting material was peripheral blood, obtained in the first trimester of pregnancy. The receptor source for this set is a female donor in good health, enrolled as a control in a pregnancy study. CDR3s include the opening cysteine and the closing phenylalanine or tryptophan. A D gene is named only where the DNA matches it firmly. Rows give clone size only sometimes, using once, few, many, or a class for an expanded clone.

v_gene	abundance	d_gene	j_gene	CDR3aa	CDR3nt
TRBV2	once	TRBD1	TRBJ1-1	CASRGDRGLVGTEAFF	TGTGCCAGCAGGGGGGACAGGGGGCTAGTAGGCACTGAAGCTTTCTTT
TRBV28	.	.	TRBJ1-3	CASSLGQKSSGNTIYF	TGTGCCAGCAGTCTAGGACAGAAAAGCTCTGGAAACACCATATATTTT
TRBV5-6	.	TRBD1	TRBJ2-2	CASSDRGPTGELFF	TGTGCCAGCAGCGACAGGGGGCCCACCGGGGAGCTGTTTTTT
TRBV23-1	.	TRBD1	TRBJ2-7	CASSRKVSGQVYEQYF	TGCGCCAGCAGCCGGAAGGTCTCGGGACAGGTCTACGAGCAGTACTTC
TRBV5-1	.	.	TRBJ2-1	CASSLDARSSYNEQFF	TGCGCCAGCAGCCTGGACGCCCGCAGCTCCTACAATGAGCAGTTCTTC
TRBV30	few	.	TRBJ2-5	CASTGKTQETQYF	TGTGCCTCCACAGGAAAGACACAAGAGACCCAGTACTTC
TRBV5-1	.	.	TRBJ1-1	CASSLGGADTEAFF	TGCGCCAGCAGCTTGGGGGGCGCGGACACTGAAGCTTTCTTT
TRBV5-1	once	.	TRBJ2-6	CASSGEQGANVLTF	TGCGCCAGCAGCGGGGAGCAAGGGGCCAACGTCCTGACTTTC
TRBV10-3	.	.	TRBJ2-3	CAIAGSDTQYF	TGTGCCATCGCGGGCTCAGATACGCAGTATTTT
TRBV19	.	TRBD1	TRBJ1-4	CASSIGLGTATNEKLFF	TGTGCCAGTAGTATAGGCCTTGGGACAGCAACCAATGAAAAACTGTTTTTT
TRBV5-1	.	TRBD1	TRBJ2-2	CASSEGQAYTGELFF	TGCGCCAGCAGCGAGGGACAGGCCTATACCGGGGAGCTGTTTTTT
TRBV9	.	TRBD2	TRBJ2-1	CASSVTRGGAVEQFF	TGTGCCAGCAGCGTTACCCGCGGGGGGGCCGTTGAGCAGTTCTTC
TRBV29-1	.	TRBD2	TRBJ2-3	CSAGTSGADTQYF	TGCAGCGCCGGGACTAGCGGTGCAGATACGCAGTATTTT
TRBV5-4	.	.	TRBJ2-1	CASQLGRGNEQFF	TGTGCCTCCCAGCTTGGCCGGGGCAATGAGCAGTTCTTC
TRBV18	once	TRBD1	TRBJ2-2	CASSVGQGVFTGELFF	TGTGCCAGCTCAGTCGGACAGGGTGTGTTCACCGGGGAGCTGTTTTTT